The 2 T cell receptor beta chains reported below all come from one sample, sequenced in a study of shared clonotypes between healthy human individuals. Repertoires were generated with immunoSEQ multiplex PCR, while TCRdb's copy carries only in-frame clones and drops some. This sample yields about 2.4 million clones, of which around nine tenths are seen a single time; roughly 0.15% belongs to the top ten. Input material: naive CD4+ T cells sorted from blood. Subset described: CD45RA+ positively selected. The receptors were sampled from a man younger than 30 in good health.

CDR3 loop: CASSAQSGGSPLHF. The CDR3 DNA follows: TGTGCCAGCAGCGCCCAGTCGGGGGGCTCACCCCTCCACTTT. The rearrangement uses TRBV9 and TRBJ1-6, with D possibly matching TRBD1 (6 bases). V was shortened by 3 bases and J by 10 bases, with 14 bases between the two germline ends. The CDR3 has 14 amino acids. Germline V CDR1 and CDR2: SGDLS, YYNGEE.

This clone was recorded once. The rearrangement joins TRBV7-9 to TRBJ2-1; 14 bases agree with TRBD2. The CDR3 has 18 amino acids. CDR1 SEHNR and CDR2 FQNEAQ come from the germline V gene (reference sequence). Unmatched junction bases numbered 11, after V lost 5 bases and J lost 5 bases. CDR3 nucleotide sequence: TGTGCCAGCAGCCCCCTCGGGACTAGCGGGAGAAGGAACAATGAGCAGTTCTTC. It is translated as CASSPLGTSGRRNNEQFF. Based on the CDR3 plus reference TRBV7-9 and TRBJ2-1, the full variable domain is DTGVSQNPRHKITKRGQNVTFRCDPISEHNRLYWYRQTLGQGPEFLTYFQNEAQLEKSRLLSDRFSAERPKGSFSTLEIQRTEQGDSAMYLCASSPLGTSGRRNNEQFFGPGTRLTVL.